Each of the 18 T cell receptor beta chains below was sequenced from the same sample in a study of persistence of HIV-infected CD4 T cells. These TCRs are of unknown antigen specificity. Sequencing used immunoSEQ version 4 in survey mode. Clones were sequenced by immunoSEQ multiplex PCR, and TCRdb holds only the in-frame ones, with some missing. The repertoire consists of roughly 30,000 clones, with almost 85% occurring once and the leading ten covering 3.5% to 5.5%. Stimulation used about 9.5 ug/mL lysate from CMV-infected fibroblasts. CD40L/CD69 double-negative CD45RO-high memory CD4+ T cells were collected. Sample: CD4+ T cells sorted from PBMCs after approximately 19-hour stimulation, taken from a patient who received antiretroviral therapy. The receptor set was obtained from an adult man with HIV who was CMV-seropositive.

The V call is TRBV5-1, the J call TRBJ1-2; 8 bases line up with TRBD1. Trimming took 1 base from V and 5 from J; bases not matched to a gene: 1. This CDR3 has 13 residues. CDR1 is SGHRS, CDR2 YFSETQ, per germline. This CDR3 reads CASSLQGAYGYTF. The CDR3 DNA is TGCGCCAGCAGCTTGCAGGGGGCGTATGGCTACACCTTC. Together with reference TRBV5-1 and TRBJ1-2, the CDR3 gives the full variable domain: KAGVTQTPRYLIKTRGQQVTLSCSPISGHRSVSWYQQTPGQGLQFLFEYFSETQRNKGNFPGRFSGRQFSNSRSEMNVSTLELGDSALYLCASSLQGAYGYTFGSGTRLTVV.

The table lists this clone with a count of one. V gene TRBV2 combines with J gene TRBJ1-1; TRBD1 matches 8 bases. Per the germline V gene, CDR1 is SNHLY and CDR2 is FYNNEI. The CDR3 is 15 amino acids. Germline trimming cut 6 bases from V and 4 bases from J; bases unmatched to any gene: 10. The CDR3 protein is CASRYTGGRGTEAFF. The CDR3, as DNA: TGTGCCAGCAGGTATACAGGGGGACGGGGCACTGAAGCTTTCTTT. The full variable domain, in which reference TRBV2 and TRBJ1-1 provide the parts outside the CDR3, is EPEVTQTPSHQVTQMGQEVILRCVPISNHLYFYWYRQILGQKVEFLVSFYNNEISEKSEIFDDQFSVERPDGSNFTLKIRSTKLEDSAMYFCASRYTGGRGTEAFFGQGTRLTVV.

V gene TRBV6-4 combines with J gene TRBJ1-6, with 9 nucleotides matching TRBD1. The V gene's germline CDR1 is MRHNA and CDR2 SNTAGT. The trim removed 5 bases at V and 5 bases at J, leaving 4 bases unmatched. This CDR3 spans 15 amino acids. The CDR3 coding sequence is TGTGCCAGCAGTCAACAGGGGGCGGATAATTCACCCCTCCACTTT. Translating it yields CASSQQGADNSPLHF.

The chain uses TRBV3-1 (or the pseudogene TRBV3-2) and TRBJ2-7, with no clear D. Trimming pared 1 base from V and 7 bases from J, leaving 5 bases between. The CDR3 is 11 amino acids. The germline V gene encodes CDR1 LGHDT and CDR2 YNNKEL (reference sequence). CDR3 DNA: TGTGCCAGCAGCCAAGTCGAGGAGCAGTACTTC. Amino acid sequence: CASSQVEEQYF.

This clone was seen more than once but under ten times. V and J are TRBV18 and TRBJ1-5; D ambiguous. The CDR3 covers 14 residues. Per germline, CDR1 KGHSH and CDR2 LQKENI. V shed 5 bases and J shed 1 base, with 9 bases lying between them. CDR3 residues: CASSSKASNQPQHF. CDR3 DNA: TGTGCCAGCTCATCAAAAGCCAGCAATCAGCCCCAGCATTTT.

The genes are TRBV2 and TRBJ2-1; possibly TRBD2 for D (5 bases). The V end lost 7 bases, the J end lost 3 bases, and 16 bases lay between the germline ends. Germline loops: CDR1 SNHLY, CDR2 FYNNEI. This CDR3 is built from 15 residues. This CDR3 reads CASTPTHGGYNEQFF. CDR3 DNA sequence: TGTGCCAGCACCCCGACCCATGGAGGCTACAATGAGCAGTTCTTC.

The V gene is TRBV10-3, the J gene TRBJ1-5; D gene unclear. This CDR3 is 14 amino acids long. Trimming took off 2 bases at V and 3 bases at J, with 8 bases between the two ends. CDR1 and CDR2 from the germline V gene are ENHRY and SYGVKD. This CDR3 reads CAISEGFNNQPQHF. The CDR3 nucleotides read TGTGCCATCAGTGAGGGTTTCAACAATCAGCCCCAGCATTTT.

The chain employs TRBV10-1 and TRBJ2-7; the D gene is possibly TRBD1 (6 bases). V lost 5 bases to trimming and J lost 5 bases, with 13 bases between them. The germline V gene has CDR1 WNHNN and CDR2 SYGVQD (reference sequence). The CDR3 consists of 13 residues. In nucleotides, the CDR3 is TGCGCCAGCAGTCAGGGGAACGAAGACGAGCAGTACTTC. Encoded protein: CASSQGNEDEQYF.

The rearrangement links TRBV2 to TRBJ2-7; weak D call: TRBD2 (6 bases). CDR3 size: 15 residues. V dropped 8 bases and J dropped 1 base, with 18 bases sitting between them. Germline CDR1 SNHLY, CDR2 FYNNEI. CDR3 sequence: CASLNRGGVSYEQYF. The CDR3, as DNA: TGTGCCAGCCTGAATCGGGGCGGGGTATCCTACGAGCAGTACTTC.

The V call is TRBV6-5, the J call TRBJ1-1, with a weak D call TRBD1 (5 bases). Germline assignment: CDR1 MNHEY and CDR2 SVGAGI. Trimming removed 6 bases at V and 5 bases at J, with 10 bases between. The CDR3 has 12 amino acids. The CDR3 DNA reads TGTGCCAGCAGAAGGGGAGGAACTGAAGCTTTCTTT. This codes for CASRRGGTEAFF.

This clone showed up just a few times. CDR3 protein: CASSQGPPRGTEAFF. For the CDR3, the DNA is TGTGCCAGCAGCCAAGGACCCCCGAGGGGCACTGAAGCTTTCTTT. The rearrangement uses TRBV28 and TRBJ1-1; D may be TRBD1 (5 bases). CDR1 is MDHEN, CDR2 SYDVKM, per germline. The CDR3 is made up of 15 amino acids. V gave up 6 bases and J gave up 4 bases, with 18 bases separating them. Supplemented by reference TRBV28 and TRBJ1-1, the full variable domain reads DVKVTQSSRYLVKRTGEKVFLECVQDMDHENMFWYRQDPGLGLRLIYFSYDVKMKEKGDIPEGYSVSREKKERFSLILESASTNQTSMYLCASSQGPPRGTEAFFGQGTRLTVV.

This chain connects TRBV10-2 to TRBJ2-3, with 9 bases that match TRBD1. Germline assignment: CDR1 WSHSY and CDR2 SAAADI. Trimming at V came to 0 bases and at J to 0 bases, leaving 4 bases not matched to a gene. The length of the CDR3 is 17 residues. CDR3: CASSESGTGISTDTQYF. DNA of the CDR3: TGCGCCAGCAGTGAGTCTGGGACAGGGATTAGCACAGATACGCAGTATTTT.

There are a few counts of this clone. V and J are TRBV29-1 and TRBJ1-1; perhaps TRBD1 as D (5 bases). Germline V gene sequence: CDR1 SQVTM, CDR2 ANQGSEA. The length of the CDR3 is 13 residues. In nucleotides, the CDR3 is TGCAGTTCACCAGGGATGAGGAACACTGAAGCTTTCTTT. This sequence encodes CSSPGMRNTEAFF.

In DNA, the CDR3 is TGTGCCAGCAGCTTATGGACAGGGGGGATCACTGAAGCTTTCTTT. Translating gives CASSLWTGGITEAFF. The genes are TRBV7-6 and TRBJ1-1, with 10 bases lining up with TRBD1. V lost 2 bases and J lost 4; bases outside the gene matches: 4. The CDR3 runs 15 residues. Germline CDR1 SGHVS, CDR2 FNYEAQ.

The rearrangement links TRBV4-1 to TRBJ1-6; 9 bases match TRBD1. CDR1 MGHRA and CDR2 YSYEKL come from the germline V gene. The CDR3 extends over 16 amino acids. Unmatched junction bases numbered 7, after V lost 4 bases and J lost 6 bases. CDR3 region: CASSPSGTGSNSPLHF. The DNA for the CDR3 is TGCGCCAGCAGCCCCTCCGGGACAGGGTCTAATTCACCCCTCCACTTT.

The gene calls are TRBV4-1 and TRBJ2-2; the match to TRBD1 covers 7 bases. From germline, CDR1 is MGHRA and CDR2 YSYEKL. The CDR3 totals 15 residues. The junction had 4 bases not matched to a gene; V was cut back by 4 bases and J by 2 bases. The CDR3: CASSPGDRNTGELFF. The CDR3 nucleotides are TGCGCCAGCAGCCCAGGGGACAGAAACACCGGGGAGCTGTTTTTT.

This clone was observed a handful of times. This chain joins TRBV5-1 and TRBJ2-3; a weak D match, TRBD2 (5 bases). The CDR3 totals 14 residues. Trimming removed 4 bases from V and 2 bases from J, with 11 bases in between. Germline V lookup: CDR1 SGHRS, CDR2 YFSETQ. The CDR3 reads CASSLEGLTDTQYF. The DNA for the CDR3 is TGCGCCAGCAGCCTTGAGGGCCTCACAGATACGCAGTATTTT.

CDR3 coding DNA: TGTGCCAGCACCCCCCTGGGACAGGGGGCAAGCGAGCAGTACTTC. It yields the protein CASTPLGQGASEQYF. The chain recombines TRBV28 with TRBJ2-7, with 12 positions matching TRBD1. Germline V gene data show CDR1 as MDHEN and CDR2 as SYDVKM. This CDR3 spans 15 amino acids. After removal of 7 bases from V and 6 bases from J, the junction contained 10 bases not matched to a gene. Combining the CDR3 with reference TRBV28 and TRBJ2-7 gives the whole variable domain DVKVTQSSRYLVKRTGEKVFLECVQDMDHENMFWYRQDPGLGLRLIYFSYDVKMKEKGDIPEGYSVSREKKERFSLILESASTNQTSMYLCASTPLGQGASEQYFGPGTRLTVT.